This T cell receptor (beta chain) was recorded in a study of blood T cell repertoires in COVID-19. As for the study in general: The study drew acute and convalescent COVID-19 samples from the United States, Italy and Spain.

Trimming cost V 4 bases and J 7 bases, with 19 bases left between them. The CDR3 is made up of 15 amino acids. Germline loops: CDR1 MGHRA, CDR2 YSYEKL. The table came from immunoSEQ multiplex PCR; TCRdb's copy has only in-frame clones and leaves some out. Here the sample spans 200,000 to 250,000 clones, around nine tenths being singletons. Cohort 3 recovered donors had two negative PCRs, clearance, or symptom resolution. This chain links TRBV4-1 with TRBJ1-2; D is uncertain. The receptor's source is a young woman who had recovered from COVID-19. Sequences were obtained from PBMCs or T cells enriched from blood (not recorded which). The CDR3 sequence is CASSLEVSGRSGYTF. The CDR3 region has the DNA TGCGCCAGCAGCCTCGAGGTTTCGGGTCGGAGTGGCTACACCTTC.